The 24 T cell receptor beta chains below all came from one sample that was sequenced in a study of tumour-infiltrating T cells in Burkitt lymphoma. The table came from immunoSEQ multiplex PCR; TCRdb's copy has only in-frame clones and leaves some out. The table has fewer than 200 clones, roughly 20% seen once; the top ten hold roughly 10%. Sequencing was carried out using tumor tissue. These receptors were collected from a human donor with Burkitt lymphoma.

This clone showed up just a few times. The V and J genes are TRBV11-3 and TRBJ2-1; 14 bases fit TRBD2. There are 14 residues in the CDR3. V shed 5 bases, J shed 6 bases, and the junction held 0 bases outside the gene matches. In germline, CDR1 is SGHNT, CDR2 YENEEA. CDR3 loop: CASSGTSGGNEQFF. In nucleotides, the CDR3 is TGTGCCAGCAGCGGGACTAGCGGGGGCAATGAGCAGTTCTTC.

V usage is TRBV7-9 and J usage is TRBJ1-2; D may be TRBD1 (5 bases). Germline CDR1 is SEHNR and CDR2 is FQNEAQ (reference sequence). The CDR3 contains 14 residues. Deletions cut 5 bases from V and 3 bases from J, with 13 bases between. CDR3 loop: CASSAQRGDYGYTF. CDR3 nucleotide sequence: TGTGCCAGCAGCGCCCAACGGGGGGACTATGGCTACACCTTC.

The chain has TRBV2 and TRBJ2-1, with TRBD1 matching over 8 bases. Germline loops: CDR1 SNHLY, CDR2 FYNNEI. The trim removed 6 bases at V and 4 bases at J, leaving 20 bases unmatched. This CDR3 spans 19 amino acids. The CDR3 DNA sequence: TGTGCCAGCAGAACAGGGGGACTGGGTTCTCGGACTACTTACAATGAGCAGTTCTTC. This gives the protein CASRTGGLGSRTTYNEQFF.

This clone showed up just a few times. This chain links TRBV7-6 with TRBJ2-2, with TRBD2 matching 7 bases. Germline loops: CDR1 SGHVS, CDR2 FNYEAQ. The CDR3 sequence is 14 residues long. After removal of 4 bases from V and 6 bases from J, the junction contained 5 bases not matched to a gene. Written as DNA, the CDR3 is TGTGCCAGCAGCTCCCTACGGGGGGCCGGGGAGCTGTTTTTT. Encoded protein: CASSSLRGAGELFF.

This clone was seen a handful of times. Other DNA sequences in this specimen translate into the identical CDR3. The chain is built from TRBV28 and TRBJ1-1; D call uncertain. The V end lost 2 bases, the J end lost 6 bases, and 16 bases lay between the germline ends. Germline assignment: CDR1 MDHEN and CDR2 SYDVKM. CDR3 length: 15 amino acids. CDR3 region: CASSLTNRVLAEAFF. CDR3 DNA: TGTGCCAGCAGTTTAACAAATAGGGTACTGGCTGAAGCTTTCTTT.

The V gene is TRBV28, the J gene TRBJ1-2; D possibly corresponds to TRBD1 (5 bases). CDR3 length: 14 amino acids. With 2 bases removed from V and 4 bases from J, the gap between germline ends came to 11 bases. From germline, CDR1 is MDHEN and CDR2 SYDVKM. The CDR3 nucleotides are TGTGCCAGCAGTTTACGGGGGATCTCCTATGGCTACACCTTC. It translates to CASSLRGISYGYTF.

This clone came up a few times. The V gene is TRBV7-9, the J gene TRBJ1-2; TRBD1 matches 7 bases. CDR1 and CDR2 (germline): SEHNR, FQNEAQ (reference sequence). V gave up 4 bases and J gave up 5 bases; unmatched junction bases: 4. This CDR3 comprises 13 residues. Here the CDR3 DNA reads TGTGCCAGCAGCTCCGGGACAGTTTATGGCTACACCTTC. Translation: CASSSGTVYGYTF.

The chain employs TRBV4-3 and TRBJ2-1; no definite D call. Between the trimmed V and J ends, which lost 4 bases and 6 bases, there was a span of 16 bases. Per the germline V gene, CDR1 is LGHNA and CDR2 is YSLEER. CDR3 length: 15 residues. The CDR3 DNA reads TGCGCCAGCAGCCCGGAGACTCATTTGGTCAATGAGCAGTTCTTC. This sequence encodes CASSPETHLVNEQFF.

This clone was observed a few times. The CDR3 loop is CASSPQWDGEAFF. CDR3 nucleotides: TGTGCCAGCAGTCCCCAATGGGATGGGGAAGCTTTCTTT. The J gene is TRBJ1-1, the V gene TRBV27; no clear D. The length of the CDR3 is 13 residues. Deletions cut 5 bases from V and 8 bases from J, with 15 bases between. Germline CDR1 and CDR2: MNHEY and SMNVEV (reference sequence).

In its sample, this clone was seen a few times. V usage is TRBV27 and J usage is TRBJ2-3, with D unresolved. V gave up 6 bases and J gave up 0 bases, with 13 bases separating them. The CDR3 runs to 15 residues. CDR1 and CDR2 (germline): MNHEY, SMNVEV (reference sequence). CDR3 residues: CASSLDGTSTDTQYF. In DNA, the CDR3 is TGTGCCAGCAGCTTGGATGGAACTAGCACAGATACGCAGTATTTT.

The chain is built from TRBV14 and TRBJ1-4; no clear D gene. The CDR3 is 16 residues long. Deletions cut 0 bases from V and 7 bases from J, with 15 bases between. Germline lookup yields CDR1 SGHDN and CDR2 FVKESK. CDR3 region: CASSQDPGTGSEKLFF. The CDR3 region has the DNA TGTGCCAGCAGCCAAGATCCGGGAACGGGTTCTGAAAAACTGTTTTTT.

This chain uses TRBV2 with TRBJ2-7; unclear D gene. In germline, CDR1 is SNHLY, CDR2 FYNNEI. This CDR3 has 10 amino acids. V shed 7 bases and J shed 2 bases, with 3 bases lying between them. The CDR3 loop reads CASTTYEQYF. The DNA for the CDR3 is TGTGCCAGCACCACCTACGAGCAGTACTTC.

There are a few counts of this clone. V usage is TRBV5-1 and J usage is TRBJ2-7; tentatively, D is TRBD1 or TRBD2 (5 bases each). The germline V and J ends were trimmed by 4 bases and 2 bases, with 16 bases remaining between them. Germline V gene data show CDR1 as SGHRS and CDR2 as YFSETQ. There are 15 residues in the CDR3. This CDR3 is CASSPLGERAYEQYF. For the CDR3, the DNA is TGCGCCAGCAGCCCCCTAGGGGAGAGAGCCTACGAGCAGTACTTC.

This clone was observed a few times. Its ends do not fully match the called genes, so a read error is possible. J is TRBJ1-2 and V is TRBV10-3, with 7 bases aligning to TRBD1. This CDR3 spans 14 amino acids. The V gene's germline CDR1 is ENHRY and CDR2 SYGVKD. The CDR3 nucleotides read TGTGCCATGACACAGGGGACATTCGGTCATGGCTACATCTTC. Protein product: CAMTQGTFGHGYIF.

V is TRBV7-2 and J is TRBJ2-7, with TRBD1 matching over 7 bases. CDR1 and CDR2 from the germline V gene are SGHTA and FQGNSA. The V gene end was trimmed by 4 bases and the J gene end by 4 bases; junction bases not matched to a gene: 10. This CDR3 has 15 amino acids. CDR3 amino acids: CASSSSQGVLYEQYF. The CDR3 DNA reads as TGTGCCAGCAGCTCCTCCCAGGGGGTTTTATACGAGCAGTACTTC.

The CDR3 reads CASSRRRSSYNEQFF. CDR3 nucleotides: TGCGCCAGCAGCCGGAGAAGGAGCTCCTACAATGAGCAGTTCTTC. The chain uses TRBV5-1 and TRBJ2-1; D gene unclear. The CDR3 totals 15 residues. From germline, CDR1 is SGHRS and CDR2 YFSETQ. The V and J ends lost 4 bases and 0 bases respectively, with 11 bases between them.

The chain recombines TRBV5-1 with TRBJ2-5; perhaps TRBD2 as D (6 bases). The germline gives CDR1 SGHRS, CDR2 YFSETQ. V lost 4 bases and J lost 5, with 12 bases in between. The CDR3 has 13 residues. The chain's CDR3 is CASSLGLAETQYF. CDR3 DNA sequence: TGCGCCAGCAGCCTGGGACTCGCCGAGACCCAGTACTTC.

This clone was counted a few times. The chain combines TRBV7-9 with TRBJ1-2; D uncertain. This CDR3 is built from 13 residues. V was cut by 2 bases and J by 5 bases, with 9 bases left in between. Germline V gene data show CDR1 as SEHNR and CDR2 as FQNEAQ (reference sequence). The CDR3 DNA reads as TGTGCCAGCAGCTTAACGGAATTGTATGGCTACACCTTC. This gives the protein CASSLTELYGYTF.

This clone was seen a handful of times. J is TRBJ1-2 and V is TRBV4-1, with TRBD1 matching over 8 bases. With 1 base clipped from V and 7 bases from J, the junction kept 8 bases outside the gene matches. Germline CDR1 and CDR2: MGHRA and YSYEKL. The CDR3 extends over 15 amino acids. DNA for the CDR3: TGCGCCAGCAGCCAAGTTGGACAGGGTACCTTTGGCTACACCTTC. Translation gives CASSQVGQGTFGYTF.

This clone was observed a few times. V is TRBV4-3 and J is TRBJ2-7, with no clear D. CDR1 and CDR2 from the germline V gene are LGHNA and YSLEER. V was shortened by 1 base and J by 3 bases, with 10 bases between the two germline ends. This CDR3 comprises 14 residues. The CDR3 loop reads CASSQGLFDYEQYF. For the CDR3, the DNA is TGCGCCAGCAGCCAAGGACTCTTTGACTACGAGCAGTACTTC.

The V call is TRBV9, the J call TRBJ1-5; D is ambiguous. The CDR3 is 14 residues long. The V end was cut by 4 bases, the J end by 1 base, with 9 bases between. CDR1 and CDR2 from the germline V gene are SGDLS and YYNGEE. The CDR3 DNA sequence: TGTGCCAGCAGCACCGCGGACAGCAATCAGCCCCAGCATTTT. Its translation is CASSTADSNQPQHF.

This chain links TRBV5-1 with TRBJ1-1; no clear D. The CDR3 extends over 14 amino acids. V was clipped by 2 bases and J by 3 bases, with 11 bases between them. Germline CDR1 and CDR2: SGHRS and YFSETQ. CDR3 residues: CASSFRRGDTEAFF. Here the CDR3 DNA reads TGCGCCAGCAGCTTCCGCAGAGGTGACACTGAAGCTTTCTTT.

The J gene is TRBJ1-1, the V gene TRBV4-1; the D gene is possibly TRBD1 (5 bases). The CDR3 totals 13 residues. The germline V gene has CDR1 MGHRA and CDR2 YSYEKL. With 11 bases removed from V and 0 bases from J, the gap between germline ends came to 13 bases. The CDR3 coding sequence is TGCGCCGGAGCTCAGGGAATGAACACTGAAGCTTTCTTT. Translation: CAGAQGMNTEAFF.

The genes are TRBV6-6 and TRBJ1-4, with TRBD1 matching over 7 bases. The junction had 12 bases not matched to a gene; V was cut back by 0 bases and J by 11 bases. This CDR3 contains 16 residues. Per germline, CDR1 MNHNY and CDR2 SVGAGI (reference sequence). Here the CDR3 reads CASSYSDNRGGGKLFF. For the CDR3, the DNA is TGTGCCAGCAGTTACTCCGACAACAGGGGCGGCGGGAAACTGTTTTTT.